This is a list of T cell receptor beta chains from one sample in a study of patients and donors after allogeneic stem cell transplantation. TCRdb used MiXCR to reprocess the RT-PCR reads, holding one entry per CDR3 protein. The data contain roughly 150,000 distinct CDR3 sequences, more than 20% of them singletons. Material for sequencing was blood, either unsorted or a sorted T cell fraction (not recorded which). These receptors all stem from a human donor who was either an allogeneic HSCT recipient or a stem cell or donor lymphocyte infusion donor (not recorded which). It is not recorded whose cells these are; they may come from a transplant donor. Each CDR3 is given with its conserved first and last residue. The order of the fields is CDR3 protein, CDR3 DNA, J gene, clone size, D gene, V gene. D genes are given only for firm matches. Clone size is given for some rows only: seen once, a few or many times, or a class if the clone is expanded.

CASSALTAYLINTEAFF | TGCGCCAGCAGCGCCCTTACAGCGTATCTTATTAACACTGAAGCTTTCTTT | TRBJ1-1 | NA | NA | TRBV5-1
CAISESPFSYNEQFF | TGTGCCATCAGTGAGTCCCCTTTCTCCTACAATGAGCAGTTCTTC | TRBJ2-1 | NA | NA | TRBV10-3
CASSLIRVYRNVKAFF | TGTGCCAGCAGCTTAATTCGCGTCTACAGGAATGTGAAAGCTTTCTTT | TRBJ1-1 | NA | NA | TRBV7-2
CASSDETDNSPLHF | TGCGCCAGCAGCGACGAGACGGATAATTCACCCCTCCACTTT | TRBJ1-6 | many | NA | TRBV5-1
CASSPSLITNYGYTF | TGTGCCAGCAGTCCGAGTTTGATTACTAACTATGGCTACACCTTC | TRBJ1-2 | few | NA | TRBV6-6
CAISPLDGASTDTQYF | TGTGCCATCAGTCCCCTGGACGGGGCTAGCACAGATACGCAGTATTTT | TRBJ2-3 | NA | NA | TRBV10-3
CASKSPRAGELFF | TGCGCCAGCAAGAGTCCCAGGGCCGGGGAGCTGTTTTTT | TRBJ2-2 | few | NA | TRBV5-1
CSVEDPSPATNEKLFF | TGCAGCGTTGAAGATCCATCCCCCGCAACTAATGAAAAACTGTTTTTT | TRBJ1-4 | many | NA | TRBV29-1
CASSQILAGLYEQYF | TGCGCCAGCAGCCAAATTCTAGCGGGACTCTACGAGCAGTACTTC | TRBJ2-7 | NA | TRBD2 | TRBV4-3
CASSQNRGNTEAFF | TGTGCCAGCAGCCAAAACAGGGGGAACACTGAAGCTTTCTTT | TRBJ1-1 | NA | TRBD1 | TRBV3-1
CASSSGRVSGNTIYF | TGCGCCAGCAGCTCGGGACGGGTCTCTGGAAACACCATATATTTT | TRBJ1-3 | NA | NA | TRBV5-1
CASSSLGGSYNEQFF | TGTGCCAGCAGCTCTCTTGGTGGCTCCTACAATGAGCAGTTCTTC | TRBJ2-1 | few | NA | TRBV7-6
CATSRDNGGTEAFF | TGTGCCACCAGCAGAGATAATGGGGGCACTGAAGCTTTCTTT | TRBJ1-1 | few | NA | TRBV15
CASGQGGAYNEQFF | TGTGCCAGCGGACAGGGAGGCGCCTACAATGAGCAGTTCTTC | TRBJ2-1 | NA | TRBD1 | TRBV27
CATSDLKGGELFF | TGTGCCACCAGTGATTTAAAGGGCGGGGAGCTGTTTTTT | TRBJ2-2 | few | NA | TRBV24-1
CASSFRGQGGTEAFF | TGCGCCAGCAGCTTTCGAGGACAGGGGGGAACTGAAGCTTTCTTT | TRBJ1-1 | many | TRBD1 | TRBV5-1
CASSLAGTRNEQFF | TGCGCCAGCAGCTTGGCTGGGACTAGAAATGAGCAGTTCTTC | TRBJ2-1 | few | TRBD2 | TRBV5-1
CSAREGRLNTEAFF | TGCAGTGCTAGGGAAGGCCGCCTGAACACTGAAGCTTTCTTT | TRBJ1-1 | few | NA | TRBV20-1
CASRPGTGVYEQYF | TGTGCCAGCAGACCCGGGACAGGCGTCTACGAGCAGTACTTC | TRBJ2-7 | few | TRBD1 | TRBV5-6
CASSQGGLVYEQFF | TGTGCCAGCAGCCAAGGGGGGCTAGTTTATGAGCAGTTCTTC | TRBJ2-1 | NA | NA | TRBV4-2
CSAVRQGDYGYTF | TGCAGTGCAGTGCGACAGGGGGACTATGGCTACACCTTC | TRBJ1-2 | NA | TRBD1 | TRBV20-1
CSVDARGQETQYF | TGCAGCGTTGATGCCAGGGGGCAAGAGACCCAGTACTTC | TRBJ2-5 | few | TRBD1 | TRBV29-1